Listed below are T cell receptor beta chains from one sample, sequenced in a study of shared clonotypes between healthy human individuals. TCRdb's copy holds only in-frame clones and misses some; the assay was immunoSEQ multiplex PCR. There are about 1.1 million clones in the sample; around 78% occur only once, and around 0.6% lies in the top ten. Sequencing was carried out using memory CD4+ T cells from PBMCs. The source of these receptors is a man between 18 and 29 years old in good health. Some clones in this sample may be carry-over from other donors' samples. The CDR3 runs from the conserved cysteine through the conserved F or W. D genes are given only for firm matches. Clone size is not always given. Where it is, it says once, few, many or a class for expanded clones.

J	D	V	size	DNA	CDR3
TRBJ2-5	NA	TRBV5-1	few	TGCGCCAGCAGCCCGCCGGACGGAGCGGGAGAGACCCAGTACTTC	CASSPPDGAGETQYF
TRBJ1-4	TRBD1	TRBV5-1	NA	TGCGCCAGCAGCTTCGGGGCAGGGGGCGAAAAACTGTTTTTT	CASSFGAGGEKLFF
TRBJ2-1	NA	TRBV28	few	TGTGCCAGCAGCACAAACTACAATGAGCAGTTCTTC	CASSTNYNEQFF
TRBJ2-1	NA	TRBV19	NA	TGTGCCACCCATACTCGCAGCTCCTACAATGAGCAGTTCTTC	CATHTRSSYNEQFF
TRBJ2-7	TRBD1	TRBV27	NA	TGTGCCAGCAGCTCAACACAGGGGGCCGGAGGGGTCGAGCAGTACTTC	CASSSTQGAGGVEQYF
TRBJ1-5	NA	TRBV6-1	NA	TGTGCCAGCAGTCCCGGGCCGTATCAGCCCCAGCATTTT	CASSPGPYQPQHF
TRBJ2-7	NA	TRBV7-8	once	TGTGCCAGCAGCCCCGTAGAGAAGCCCGAGCAGTACTTC	CASSPVEKPEQYF
TRBJ2-2	NA	TRBV4-3	NA	TGCGCCAGCAGCCAAGCCGTGTCACCCGGGGAGCTGTTTTTT	CASSQAVSPGELFF
TRBJ1-4	NA	TRBV2	NA	TGTGCCAGCAGTGCAATCGAGGAAAAACTGTTTTTT	CASSAIEEKLFF
TRBJ2-4	TRBD1	TRBV18	NA	TGTGCCAGCTCACCACCGGGACAGAAAAACATTCAGTACTTC	CASSPPGQKNIQYF
TRBJ2-5	NA	TRBV5-1	NA	TGCGCCAGCAGCTTGGAGCTTGGTCGTTTAGAGACCCAGTACTTC	CASSLELGRLETQYF
TRBJ2-1	NA	TRBV9	NA	TGTGCCAGCAGCGTGGGAGGATCGGGGGATAATTACAATGAGCAGTTCTTC	CASSVGGSGDNYNEQFF
TRBJ2-7	NA	TRBV6-1	NA	TGTGCCAGCAGTGAAGCGTGGACCGAGCAGTACTTC	CASSEAWTEQYF
TRBJ1-1	TRBD1	TRBV28	once	TGTGCCAGCAGCTTAGGGACAGGGGGAAGGACTGAAGCTTTCTTT	CASSLGTGGRTEAFF
TRBJ2-1	TRBD2	TRBV18	NA	TGTGCCAGCTCACCACCGGGCCTAGCGGGAGTTGGTGAGCAGTTCTTC	CASSPPGLAGVGEQFF
TRBJ2-7	NA	TRBV6-5	NA	TGTGCCAGCAGTTCGCAGGGTTACGAGCAGTACTTC	CASSSQGYEQYF
TRBJ2-2	NA	TRBV2	few	TGTGCCAGCAGAAGCGGCACGAACACCGGGGAGCTGTTTTTT	CASRSGTNTGELFF
TRBJ2-3	NA	TRBV6-1	once	TGTGCCAGCCTTTTGGGGACTGCTAGCACAGATACGCAGTATTTT	CASLLGTASTDTQYF
TRBJ2-5	TRBD2	TRBV7-2	once	TGTGCCAGCAGCCGGTGGGGCGGGAGTAATGGAGAGACCCAGTACTTC	CASSRWGGSNGETQYF
TRBJ2-3	NA	TRBV29-1	NA	TGCAGCGTTGAAATGGGTTTACTCACAGATACGCAGTATTTT	CSVEMGLLTDTQYF
TRBJ2-5	TRBD2	TRBV27	NA	TGTGCCAGCAGTTTCCGAGGGACTAGCGGAGAGACCCAGTACTTC	CASSFRGTSGETQYF
TRBJ2-1	NA	TRBV11-2	NA	TGTGCCAGCAGCTCCGACCCCAACTACAATGAGCAGTTCTTC	CASSSDPNYNEQFF
TRBJ1-2	NA	TRBV2	few	TGTGCCAGCAACCTAGCAAGGGATGGCTACACCTTC	CASNLARDGYTF
TRBJ1-2	NA	TRBV5-4	NA	TGTGCCAGCAGCTTGGGGAGGAGGGGCGCGGATTCTGGCTACACCTTC	CASSLGRRGADSGYTF
TRBJ2-7	TRBD1	TRBV30	NA	TGTGCCTGGAGCCGACAGGGTTCTACCTACGAGCAGTACTTC	CAWSRQGSTYEQYF
TRBJ2-2	TRBD2	TRBV4-2	NA	TGTGCCAGCAGCCCCCCGGGACTAGCGGGAGGGGAAACCGGGGAGCTGTTTTTT	CASSPPGLAGGETGELFF
TRBJ2-7	NA	TRBV5-4	few	TGTGCCAGCAGCGTATCGGGACATGGGGCCTACGAGCAGTACTTC	CASSVSGHGAYEQYF
TRBJ2-3	TRBD1	TRBV5-8	NA	TGTGCCAGCAGCTTGTACAGGGGATACACAGATACGCAGTATTTT	CASSLYRGYTDTQYF
TRBJ2-5	NA	TRBV5-1	NA	TGCGCCAGCAGCCCAGGGGAAGTGGGGCAAGAGACCCAGTACTTC	CASSPGEVGQETQYF
TRBJ2-6	NA	TRBV5-4	NA	TGTGCCAGCAGCCTTCGGTCGCCTGGGGCCAACGTCCTGACTTTC	CASSLRSPGANVLTF
TRBJ1-3	NA	TRBV12-5	NA	TGTGCTAGTGGTTTGGGAAACACCATATATTTT	CASGLGNTIYF
TRBJ2-7	TRBD1	TRBV5-1	NA	TGCGCCAGCAGCTCAAACCTTGACAGGGGAAAAAGTGAGCAGTACTTC	CASSSNLDRGKSEQYF
TRBJ1-1	NA	TRBV5-1	NA	TGCGCCAGCAGCTTGAGGAGCGATGGCGGAAATACTGAAGCTTTCTTT	CASSLRSDGGNTEAFF
TRBJ2-7	NA	TRBV5-1	NA	TGCGCCAGCAGCTTCGTCGGGACCCACCCTAGGGAGCAGTACTTC	CASSFVGTHPREQYF
TRBJ1-1	NA	TRBV5-1	NA	TGCGCCAGCAGCCCTTTTCCGGGGGCGAACACTGAAGCTTTCTTT	CASSPFPGANTEAFF
TRBJ1-2	TRBD1	TRBV7-3	NA	TGTGCCAGCAGCCCCGGTGGTTCAGGGGGGTACTATGGCTACACCTTC	CASSPGGSGGYYGYTF
TRBJ2-7	TRBD1	TRBV19	NA	TGTGCCAGTAGTATCGGACAGGGATCGAGGTACGAGCAGTACTTC	CASSIGQGSRYEQYF
TRBJ2-7	TRBD1	TRBV5-1	NA	TGCGCCAGCAGCGCCCCGACAGGGTACGGGGTCCGCGAGCAGTACTTC	CASSAPTGYGVREQYF
TRBJ1-2	NA	TRBV28	few	TGTGCCAGCAGTCTTTCGGGACCTAACTATGGCTACACCTTC	CASSLSGPNYGYTF
TRBJ1-1	NA	TRBV9	NA	TGTGCCAGCAGCGAAAACCCGTGGGGGCAGGGCAACACTGAAGCTTTCTTT	CASSENPWGQGNTEAFF
TRBJ2-3	TRBD1	TRBV27	once	TGTGCCAGCAGTTCGATTCTAGCCGACAGGGGGGTACATACGCAGTATTTT	CASSSILADRGVHTQYF
TRBJ2-1	NA	TRBV9	few	TGTGCCAGCAGCTCCTTAAACCCTAGAGAGCAGTTCTTC	CASSSLNPREQFF
TRBJ2-7	NA	TRBV28	NA	TGTGCCAGCAGTTTAAGGCCGATCTCCTACGAGCAGTACTTC	CASSLRPISYEQYF
TRBJ1-3	NA	TRBV28	NA	TGTGCCAGCAGGACGCCAGGTTCTGGAAACACCATATATTTT	CASRTPGSGNTIYF
TRBJ2-1	NA	TRBV9	NA	TGTGCCAGCAGCGTAGGAGGGAATTCCTACAATGAGCAGTTCTTC	CASSVGGNSYNEQFF
TRBJ2-5	TRBD2	TRBV9	once	TGTGCCAGCAGCGGAGGACTAGCGGGAGTAGGGGCAGAGACCCAGTACTTC	CASSGGLAGVGAETQYF
TRBJ2-3	TRBD2	TRBV9	NA	TGTGCCAGCAGCCCCCGGTCCCCGGGACTAGCGGGAGGGCCATCAGATACGCAGTATTTT	CASSPRSPGLAGGPSDTQYF
TRBJ1-5	NA	TRBV21-1	NA	TGTGCCAGCAGCCGCTGCTATAGCAATCAGCCCCAGCATTTT	CASSRCYSNQPQHF
TRBJ1-4	NA	TRBV11-2	NA	TGTGCCAGCAGCCCAACGATTGCGGCAACTAATGAAAAACTGTTTTTT	CASSPTIAATNEKLFF
TRBJ2-1	TRBD2	TRBV11-1	NA	TGTGCCAGCAGCTTAACCGGGAGGGCCAGGTCAAGTAAGTTCTTC	CASSLTGRARSSKFF
TRBJ1-1	TRBD1	TRBV5-4	NA	TGTGCCAGCAGCCAGGACAGGGGGAAAGGCACTGAAGCTTTCTTT	CASSQDRGKGTEAFF
TRBJ2-7	NA	TRBV5-1	many	TGCGCCAGCAGCTTCCGACGGGACTACGAGCAGTACTTC	CASSFRRDYEQYF
TRBJ1-1	NA	TRBV7-2	NA	TGTGCCAGCAGCCCCCCAACCTCGTCTGAAGCTTTCTTT	CASSPPTSSEAFF
TRBJ2-2	TRBD1	TRBV14	NA	TGTGCCAGCAGCCCTCGGCGAGGGGGCGAGAGTACCGGGGAGCTGTTTTTT	CASSPRRGGESTGELFF
TRBJ2-7	TRBD1	TRBV9	NA	TGTGCCAGCAGCCCAACCCCGACAGGGGAAGGGGACGAGCAGTACTTC	CASSPTPTGEGDEQYF
TRBJ1-2	NA	TRBV4-2	NA	TGTGCCAGCAGCCAAGTGCGGGGAAGCTATGGCTACACCTTC	CASSQVRGSYGYTF
TRBJ2-2	NA	TRBV11-3	NA	TGTGCCAGCAGCTTATCTTGGGGAAACACCGGGGAGCTGTTTTTT	CASSLSWGNTGELFF